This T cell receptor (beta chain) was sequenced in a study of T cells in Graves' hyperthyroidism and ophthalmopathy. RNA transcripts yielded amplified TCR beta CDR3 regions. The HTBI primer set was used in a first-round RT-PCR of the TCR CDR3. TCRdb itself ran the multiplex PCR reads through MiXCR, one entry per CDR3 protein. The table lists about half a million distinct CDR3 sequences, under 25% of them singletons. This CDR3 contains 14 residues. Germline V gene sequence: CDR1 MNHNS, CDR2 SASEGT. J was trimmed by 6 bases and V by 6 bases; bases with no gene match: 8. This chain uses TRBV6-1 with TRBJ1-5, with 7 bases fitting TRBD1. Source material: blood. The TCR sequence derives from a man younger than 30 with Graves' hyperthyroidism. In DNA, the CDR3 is TGTGCCAGCAGCGTCGACAGGGTCGGTCAGCCCCAGCATTTT. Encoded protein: CASSVDRVGQPQHF.